The 7 T cell receptor beta chains below all came from one sample that was sequenced in a study of identical twins. TCRdb re-derived calls from the 5' RACE reads in MiXCR, one entry per CDR3 protein. The sample lists about 890,000 distinct CDR3 sequences; 10% to 15% were seen once. Another study also made use of these data, one on yellow fever vaccine responses in identical twins.

The sequencing sample was made of PBMCs. These receptors came from a woman between 18 and 29 years old in good health.

Worth noting for this clonotype: The conserved final phenylalanine or tryptophan is absent from the CDR3, which likely points to a read error. The chain carries TRBV5-1 and TRBJ1-2; TRBD1 matches 8 bases. V trimming: 4 bases; J trimming: 7 bases; junction bases outside the gene matches: 15. Germline loops: CDR1 SGHRS, CDR2 YFSETQ. This CDR3 is built from 16 residues. The CDR3 bases are TGCGCCAGCAGCGAGGACAGGGCGGTTGGTTGGGGTGGCTACACCCTC. It specifies CASSEDRAVGWGGYTL.

The V gene is TRBV5-1, the J gene TRBJ2-1; D is undetermined. The CDR3 covers 14 residues. Looked up from germline, CDR1 is SGHRS and CDR2 is YFSETQ. Trimming took off 4 bases at V and 5 bases at J, with 13 bases between the two ends. CDR3 sequence reads: CASSPTPANNEQFF. CDR3 nucleotide sequence: TGCGCCAGCAGCCCGACACCGGCGAACAATGAGCAGTTCTTC. Full variable domain (outside the CDR3, taken from reference TRBV5-1 and TRBJ2-1): KAGVTQTPRYLIKTRGQQVTLSCSPISGHRSVSWYQQTPGQGLQFLFEYFSETQRNKGNFPGRFSGRQFSNSRSEMNVSTLELGDSALYLCASSPTPANNEQFFGPGTRLTVL.

This clonotype was found a few times. The genes are TRBV12-3 or TRBV12-4 and TRBJ2-4; D is undetermined. Deletions cut 1 base from V and 9 bases from J, with 7 bases between. The CDR3 contains 12 residues. This CDR3 is CASSLGGPIQYF. CDR3 sequence (DNA): TGTGCCAGCAGTTTAGGCGGTCCCATTCAGTACTTC.

This clonotype was counted many times. J is TRBJ2-3 and V is TRBV2, with a tentative D call TRBD2 (5 bases). V lost 1 base, J lost 0 bases, and 11 bases lay in between. Germline V gene data show CDR1 as SNHLY and CDR2 as FYNNEI. This CDR3 has 16 amino acids. CDR3 in amino acids: CASSEVATTSTDTQYF. The DNA of the CDR3 is TGTGCCAGCAGTGAAGTAGCGACAACTAGCACAGATACGCAGTATTTT.

This rearrangement joins TRBV6-1 to TRBJ2-5; perhaps D is TRBD1 or TRBD2 (6 bases each). Trimming took 7 bases from V and 5 from J, leaving 20 bases between them. The CDR3 length is 15 residues. The germline CDR1 and CDR2 sequences are MNHNS and SASEGT. CDR3 amino acids: CASNPLGGLGETQYF. The DNA of the CDR3 is TGTGCCAGCAATCCCTTGGGGGGCCTGGGGGAGACCCAGTACTTC.

This clonotype has only a few counts. The rearrangement links TRBV5-1 to TRBJ2-1; D unclear. The V and J ends lost 0 bases and 1 base respectively, with 11 bases between them. The CDR3 is 16 residues long. Germline assignment: CDR1 SGHRS and CDR2 YFSETQ. The DNA of the CDR3 is TGCGCCAGCAGCTTGGGACACGACCTTTCCTACAATGAGCAGTTCTTC. This codes for CASSLGHDLSYNEQFF.

There are a few counts of this clonotype. The chain employs TRBV7-9 and TRBJ2-3; D gene ambiguous. The CDR3 sequence is 16 residues long. The germline CDR1 and CDR2 sequences are SEHNR and FQNEAQ (reference sequence). Trimming stripped 5 bases from V and 4 bases from J, with 19 bases between. The CDR3 DNA reads TGTGCCAGCAGCCCGAGGTCCGGAGTTAGCCCAGATACGCAGTATTTT. Translating gives CASSPRSGVSPDTQYF.